This entry lists 8 T cell receptor beta chains sequenced from one sample in a study of T cell responses to AZD1222 COVID-19 vaccine. Sequenced by immunoSEQ multiplex PCR; TCRdb stores in-frame clones only, minus some. The repertoire holds fewer than 150,000 clones, with approximately 94% as singletons. The sample in question was peripheral blood, obtained on day 0 of AZD1222 vaccination. Every receptor here comes from an adult in good health.

This chain connects TRBV19 to TRBJ2-7; D not certain. The germline CDR1 and CDR2 sequences are LNHDA and SQIVND (reference sequence). V shed 2 bases and J shed 6 bases, with 20 bases lying between them. The CDR3 length is 16 residues. The DNA for the CDR3 is TGTGCCAGTAGTATACCAGGAACCCTAGGATCCATCGAGCAGTACTTC. Protein: CASSIPGTLGSIEQYF.

This chain uses TRBV9 with TRBJ2-7, with 9 positions matching TRBD2. Germline V gene data show CDR1 as SGDLS and CDR2 as YYNGEE. V trimming: 0 bases; J trimming: 7 bases; junction bases outside the gene matches: 2. CDR3 length equals 13 residues. The CDR3 here is CASSVELAGEQYF. CDR3 nucleotide sequence: TGTGCCAGCAGCGTAGAGCTAGCGGGAGAGCAGTACTTC.

The V and J genes are TRBV9 and TRBJ2-7; D remains ambiguous. V shed 4 bases and J shed 3 bases, with 11 bases lying between them. CDR3 length: 13 residues. Per the germline V gene, CDR1 is SGDLS and CDR2 is YYNGEE. CDR3 amino acids: CASSPAPNYEQYF. CDR3 sequence (DNA): TGTGCCAGCAGCCCCGCCCCAAACTACGAGCAGTACTTC.

This chain connects TRBV7-9 to TRBJ2-1, with D tentatively TRBD2 (6 bases). Trimming pared 5 bases from V and 6 bases from J, leaving 17 bases between. The germline V gene has CDR1 SEHNR and CDR2 FQNEAQ (reference sequence). This CDR3 is built from 15 residues. Here the CDR3 reads CASSPSAGGANEQFF. CDR3 nucleotide sequence: TGTGCCAGCAGCCCTTCTGCTGGAGGGGCCAATGAGCAGTTCTTC.

V gene TRBV4-1 combines with J gene TRBJ2-2; 7 nucleotides match TRBD1. Germline trimming cut 3 bases from V and 0 bases from J; bases unmatched to any gene: 7. This CDR3 region has 17 residues. The germline CDR1 and CDR2 sequences are MGHRA and YSYEKL. The CDR3 spells CASSQDRDSANTGELFF. The DNA of the CDR3 is TGCGCCAGCAGCCAGGATAGGGACAGCGCGAACACCGGGGAGCTGTTTTTT.

The chain is built from TRBV2 and TRBJ2-5; TRBD2 aligns across 8 bases. V was clipped by 7 bases and J by 2 bases; unmatched bases: 12. In germline, CDR1 is SNHLY, CDR2 FYNNEI. The CDR3 is 16 residues long. DNA of the CDR3: TGTGCCAGCACCCGTCGGCTAGCGGGCGGACAAGAGACCCAGTACTTC. This gives the protein CASTRRLAGGQETQYF.

This rearrangement joins TRBV10-3 to TRBJ1-2; D unclear. The CDR3 extends over 13 amino acids. The V and J ends lost 3 bases and 4 bases respectively, with 9 bases between them. Per germline, CDR1 ENHRY and CDR2 SYGVKD. The CDR3 spells CAISDRTSYGYTF. For the CDR3, the DNA is TGTGCCATCAGTGACAGGACCTCCTATGGCTACACCTTC.

V is TRBV29-1 and J is TRBJ1-3; D not resolved. The length of the CDR3 is 12 residues. The germline gives CDR1 SQVTM, CDR2 ANQGSEA. The DNA of the CDR3 is TGCAGTTGCCGAGTTTCTGGAAACACCATATATTTT. This codes for CSCRVSGNTIYF.